The clone carrying this T cell receptor (beta chain) was seen only a few times. These data come from a study of T cells in Graves' hyperthyroidism and ophthalmopathy. Thyroid ultrasound, orbital computed tomography, clinical symptoms, and serum thyroxine and TRAb underpinned diagnoses. Germline lookup yields CDR1 SGHVS and CDR2 FNYEAQ. This CDR3 has 14 residues. J lost 9 bases, V lost 1 base, and 8 bases had no gene match. Researchers took RNA transcripts and amplified the TCR beta CDR3 regions from them. With the HTBI primer set, the TCR CDR3 went through a first round of RT-PCR. TCRdb re-analysed the multiplex PCR reads in MiXCR, keeping a single row per CDR3 protein. Of approximately 300,000 distinct CDR3 sequences in the sample, 15% to 20% were seen once.

The receptor's source is a woman aged 55 to 70 with Graves' ophthalmopathy. The sample was blood. The chain employs TRBV7-6 and TRBJ1-1, with 7 bases aligning to TRBD1. CDR3: CASSLGIDRDQAFF. The CDR3 DNA follows: TGTGCCAGCAGCTTAGGGATTGACAGGGATCAAGCTTTCTTT. Together with reference TRBV7-6 and TRBJ1-1, the CDR3 gives the full variable domain: GAGVSQSPRYKVTKRGQDVALRCDPISGHVSLYWYRQALGQGPEFLTYFNYEAQQDKSGLPNDRFSAERPEGSISTLTIQRTEQRDSAMYRCASSLGIDRDQAFFGQGTRLTVV.